This TCR beta chain is from a study of blood T cell repertoires in COVID-19 (dated by TCRdb to 2019 to 2021). In terms of the full investigation: Collaborator samples came from the United States, Italy and Spain and covered acute and convalescent phases of COVID-19. The prospective study material was composed of cDNA or gDNA derived from T cells, B-cell-depleted T cells, or PBMCs. The dataset comprised deeply sampled blood TCRbeta repertoires from subjects exposed to, actively infected with, or recovered from COVID-19. A freely available public database, intended as a resource for researchers studying the immune response to SARS-CoV-2, is where the repertoires were released. Samples came from the ongoing ImmuneRACE study (first 160 participants) plus 1,254 subjects from 6 global collaborators. Nearly every sample came with metadata listing a de-identified subject ID, COVID-19 status, age in years and sex. Where HLA class I and class II types were available, the types were taken from metadata supplied by the sample provider, not from assay-based typing.

Collaborating institutions collected whole blood in K2EDTA tubes following their own protocols. For TCRbeta analysis, collaborators shipped samples as frozen whole blood, isolated PBMCs, or DNA extracted from either of those sample types. As to this clone: Its antigen remains undetermined. There are no base qualities to consult, and no much larger clone falls within one base.

TCRbeta CDR3 regions were amplified from genomic DNA using the immunoSEQ Assay, a bias-controlled multiplex PCR. As for the authors' bioinformatics: Nucleated cell counts per sample were estimated from amplification of reference gene primers within the assay. Sequence reads were collapsed and filtered to measure the absolute abundance of every unique TCRbeta CDR3 rearrangement. For each sample, productive Simpson clonality was calculated by taking the square root of Simpson's diversity index across productive rearrangements. TCRdb obtained this table from immuneACCESS and retained in-frame rearrangements with V and J assigned. These tables miss some clones; where compared with another copy, unresolved V genes account for less than half of the shortfall, and the remainder is unexplained. For V, J and clone size, that table is used; D and trimming come from the DNA. Counted in this sample were around 68,000 clones; 80% to 90% of them appeared once. The top ten hold about 2.9% of the sample.

Including the terminal cysteine and phenylalanine, the CDR3 comprises 18 residues. Only the CDR3 part of the read is kept: 54 bases, read in frame from the first base. Relative to germline, V is 5 bases shorter and J is 4 bases shorter, with 24 bases between their ends. Per the germline V gene, SGHVS is the CDR1 and FQNEAQ is the CDR2. What the research found in general, with its limitations: How much clinical and demographic metadata was included differed by source and by participant, and the metadata was provided uncurated.

The receptor's source is a man between 45 and 60 years old with acute or convalescent COVID-19. The sample was peripheral blood. The V and J genes are TRBV7-8 and TRBJ1-5, and perhaps TRBD1 as D gene, on 5 matching bases. The CDR3 region reads CASSRRGSAEALNQPQHF. The DNA reads as follows: TGTGCCAGCAGCCGAAGGGGTTCGGCAGAAGCATTAAATCAGCCCCAGCATTTT.